This T cell receptor (beta chain) was observed in a study of T cells in Graves' hyperthyroidism and ophthalmopathy. Germline CDR1 LGHDT, CDR2 YNNKEL (reference sequence). V dropped 1 base and J dropped 5 bases, with 17 bases sitting between them. This CDR3 comprises 17 residues. Researchers amplified the TCR beta CDR3 regions from RNA transcripts. A set of HTBI primers served as the primers for a first-round RT-PCR of the TCR CDR3. TCRdb reprocessed the multiplex PCR reads via MiXCR and lists one record per CDR3 protein. Of a few hundred thousand distinct CDR3 sequences in the sample, about an eighth were seen once.

The TCR was taken from a woman between 18 and 29 years old with Graves' hyperthyroidism. The chain uses TRBV3-1 and TRBJ2-2; a possible D gene is TRBD2 (5 bases). Specimen: blood. The CDR3 loop reads CASSQGSGSSGTGELFF. The CDR3 DNA reads as TGTGCCAGCAGCCAAGGATCGGGGAGCTCGGGAACCGGGGAGCTGTTTTTT.